This T cell receptor beta chain was observed in a study of cytomegalovirus exposure and HLA in healthy donors. Study in general: From HLA-typed donors, an early data release held roughly 80 million unique TCRs. The study's findings and limits: In a later analysis, common viral pathogens appeared linked to several of the most significant clusters. The authors later found HLA-associated TCR beta chains more clonally expanded than equally common others.

CDR1 SNHLY and CDR2 FYNNEI come from the germline V gene. This CDR3 comprises 16 residues. V gave up 6 bases and J gave up 0 bases; unmatched junction bases: 6. PCR involved 60 Vbeta and 13 Jbeta primers. TCRdb keeps only in-frame clones here, not all; method: immunoSEQ multiplex PCR. The data show approximately 150,000 clones, 75% to 80% seen once. In regard to this clone: As yet, its antigen is unknown.

This sequence joins TRBV2 and TRBJ1-3; 9 bases align to TRBD1. The origin of this receptor is a female donor in good health and CMV-seronegative. Sequenced input: PBMCs. For the CDR3, the DNA is TGTGCCAGCAGGGACAGGGGAACTATCTCTGGAAACACCATATATTTT. Translation: CASRDRGTISGNTIYF.